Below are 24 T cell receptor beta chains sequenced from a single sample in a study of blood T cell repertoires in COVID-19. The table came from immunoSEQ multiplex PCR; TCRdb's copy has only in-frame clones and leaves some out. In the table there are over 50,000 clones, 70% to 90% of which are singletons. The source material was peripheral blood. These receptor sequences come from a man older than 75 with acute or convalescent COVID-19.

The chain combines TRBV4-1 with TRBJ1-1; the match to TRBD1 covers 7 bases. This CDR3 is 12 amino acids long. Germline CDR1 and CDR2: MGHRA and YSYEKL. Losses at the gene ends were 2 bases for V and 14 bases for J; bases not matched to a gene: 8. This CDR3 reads CASSQLDRALFF. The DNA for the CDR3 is TGCGCCAGCAGCCAACTCGACAGGGCCCTCTTCTTT.

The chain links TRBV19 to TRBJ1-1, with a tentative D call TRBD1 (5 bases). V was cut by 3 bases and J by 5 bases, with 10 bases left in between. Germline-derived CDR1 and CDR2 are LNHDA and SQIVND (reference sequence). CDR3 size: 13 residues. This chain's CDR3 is CASSMGGRTEAFF. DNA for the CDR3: TGTGCCAGTAGTATGGGGGGAAGGACTGAAGCTTTCTTT.

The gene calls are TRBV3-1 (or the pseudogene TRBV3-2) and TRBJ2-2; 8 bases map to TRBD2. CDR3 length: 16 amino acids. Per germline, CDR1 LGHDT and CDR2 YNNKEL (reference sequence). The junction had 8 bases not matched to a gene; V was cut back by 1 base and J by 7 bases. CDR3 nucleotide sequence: TGTGCCAGCAGCCAAGTAGCGGGGAGGTTAGGCGGGGAGCTGTTTTTT. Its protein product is CASSQVAGRLGGELFF.

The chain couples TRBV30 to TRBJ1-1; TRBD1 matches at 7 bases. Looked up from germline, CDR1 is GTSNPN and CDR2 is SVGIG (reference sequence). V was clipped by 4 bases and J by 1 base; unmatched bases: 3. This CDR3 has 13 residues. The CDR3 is CAWMRGPNTEAFF. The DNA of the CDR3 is TGTGCCTGGATGAGGGGGCCGAACACTGAAGCTTTCTTT. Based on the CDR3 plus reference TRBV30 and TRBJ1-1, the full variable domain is SQTIHQWPATLVQPVGSPLSLECTVEGTSNPNLYWYRQAAGRGLQLLFYSVGIGQISSEVPQNLSASRPQDRQFILSSKKLLLSDSGFYLCAWMRGPNTEAFFGQGTRLTVV.

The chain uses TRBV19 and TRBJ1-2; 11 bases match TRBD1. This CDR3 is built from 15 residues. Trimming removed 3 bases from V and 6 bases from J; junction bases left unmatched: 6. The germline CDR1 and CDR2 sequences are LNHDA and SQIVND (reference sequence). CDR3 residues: CASSITGQGENGYTF. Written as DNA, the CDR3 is TGTGCCAGTAGTATCACGGGACAGGGGGAGAATGGCTACACCTTC.

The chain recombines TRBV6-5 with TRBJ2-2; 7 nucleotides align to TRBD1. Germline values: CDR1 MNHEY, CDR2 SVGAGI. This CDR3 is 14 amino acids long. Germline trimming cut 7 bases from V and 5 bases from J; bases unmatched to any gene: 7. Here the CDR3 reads CASKGDSFTGELFF. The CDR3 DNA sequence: TGTGCCAGCAAGGGGGACAGCTTTACCGGGGAGCTGTTTTTT.

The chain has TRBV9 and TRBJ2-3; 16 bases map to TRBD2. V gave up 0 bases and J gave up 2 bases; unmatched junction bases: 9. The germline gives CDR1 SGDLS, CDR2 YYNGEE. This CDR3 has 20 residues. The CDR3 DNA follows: TGTGCCAGCAGCGTAGGTCTGGGACTAGCGGGGGGGCGGATCACAGATACGCAGTATTTT. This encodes CASSVGLGLAGGRITDTQYF.

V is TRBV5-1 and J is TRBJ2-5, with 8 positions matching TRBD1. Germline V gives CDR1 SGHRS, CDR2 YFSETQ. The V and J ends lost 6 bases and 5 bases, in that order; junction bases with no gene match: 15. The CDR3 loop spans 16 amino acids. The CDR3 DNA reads TGCGCCAGCACCCTATACAGGGGGACCCCAAAGGAGACCCAGTACTTC. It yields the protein CASTLYRGTPKETQYF.

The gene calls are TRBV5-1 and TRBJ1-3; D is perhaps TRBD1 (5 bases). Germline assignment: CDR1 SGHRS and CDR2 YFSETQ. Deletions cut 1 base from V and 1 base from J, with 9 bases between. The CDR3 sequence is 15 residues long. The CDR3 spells CASSLTAGSGNTIYF. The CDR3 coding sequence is TGCGCCAGCAGCTTGACGGCAGGGTCTGGAAACACCATATATTTT.

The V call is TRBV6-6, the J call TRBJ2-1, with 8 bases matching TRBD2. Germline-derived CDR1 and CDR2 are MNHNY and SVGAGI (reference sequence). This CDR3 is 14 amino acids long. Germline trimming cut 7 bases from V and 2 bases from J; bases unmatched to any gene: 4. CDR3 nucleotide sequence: TGTGCCAGCAAGCCGGGGGGGACCTACAATGAGCAGTTCTTC. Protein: CASKPGGTYNEQFF.

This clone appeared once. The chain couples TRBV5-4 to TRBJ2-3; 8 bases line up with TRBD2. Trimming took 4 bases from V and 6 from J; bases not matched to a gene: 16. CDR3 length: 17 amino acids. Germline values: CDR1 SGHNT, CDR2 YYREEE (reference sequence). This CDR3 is CASSRSAGTSGPDTQYF. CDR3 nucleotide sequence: TGTGCCAGCAGCCGGTCTGCCGGGACTAGTGGTCCGGATACGCAGTATTTT.

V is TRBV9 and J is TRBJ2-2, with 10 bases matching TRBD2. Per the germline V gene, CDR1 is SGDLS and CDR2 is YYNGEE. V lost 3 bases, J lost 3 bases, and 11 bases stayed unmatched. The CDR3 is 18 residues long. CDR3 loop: CASSDPFTSGAYTGELFF. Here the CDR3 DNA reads TGTGCCAGCAGCGACCCTTTTACTAGCGGGGCCTACACCGGGGAGCTGTTTTTT.

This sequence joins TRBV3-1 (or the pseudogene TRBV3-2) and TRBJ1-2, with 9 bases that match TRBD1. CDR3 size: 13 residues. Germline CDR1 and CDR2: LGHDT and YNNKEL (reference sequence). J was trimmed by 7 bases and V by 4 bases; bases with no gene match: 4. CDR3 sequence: CASSRDREGGYTF. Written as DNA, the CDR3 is TGTGCCAGCAGCCGGGACAGGGAGGGTGGCTACACCTTC.

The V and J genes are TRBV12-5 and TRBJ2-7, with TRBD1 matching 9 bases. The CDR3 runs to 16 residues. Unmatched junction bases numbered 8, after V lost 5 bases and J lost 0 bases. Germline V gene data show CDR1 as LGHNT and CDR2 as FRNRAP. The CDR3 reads CASGPLGQGSSYEQYF. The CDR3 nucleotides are TGTGCTAGTGGTCCTCTCGGACAGGGGTCCTCCTACGAGCAGTACTTC.

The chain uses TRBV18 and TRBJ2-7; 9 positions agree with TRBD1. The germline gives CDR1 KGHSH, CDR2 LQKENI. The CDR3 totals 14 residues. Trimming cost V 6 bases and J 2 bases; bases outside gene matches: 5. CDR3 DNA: TGTGCCAGCTCCGGGGACAGGGAAACCTACGAGCAGTACTTC. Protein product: CASSGDRETYEQYF.

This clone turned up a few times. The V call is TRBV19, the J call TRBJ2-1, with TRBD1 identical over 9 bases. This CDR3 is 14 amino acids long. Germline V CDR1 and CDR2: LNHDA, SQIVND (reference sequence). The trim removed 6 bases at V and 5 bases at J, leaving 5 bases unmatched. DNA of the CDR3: TGTGCCAGTAGGGACAGGGGCCTTCACAATGAGCAGTTCTTC. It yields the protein CASRDRGLHNEQFF.

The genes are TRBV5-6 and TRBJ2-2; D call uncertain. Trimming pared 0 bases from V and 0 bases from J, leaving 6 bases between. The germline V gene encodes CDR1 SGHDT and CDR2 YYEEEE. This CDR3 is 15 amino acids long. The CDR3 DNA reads TGTGCCAGCAGCTTGGGACTCACGAACACCGGGGAGCTGTTTTTT. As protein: CASSLGLTNTGELFF.

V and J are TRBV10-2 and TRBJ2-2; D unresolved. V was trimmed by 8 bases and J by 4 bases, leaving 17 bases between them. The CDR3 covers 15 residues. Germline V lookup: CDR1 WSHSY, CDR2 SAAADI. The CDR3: CASSHPWRGTGELFF. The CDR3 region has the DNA TGCGCCAGCTCCCACCCCTGGCGAGGCACCGGGGAGCTGTTTTTT.

The CDR3: CASSSGTGGMAEAFF. CDR3 nucleotide sequence: TGCGCCAGCAGCTCCGGGACAGGGGGGATGGCTGAAGCTTTCTTT. J is TRBJ1-1 and V is TRBV5-1; 11 bases align to TRBD1. Germline V gene data show CDR1 as SGHRS and CDR2 as YFSETQ. J lost 6 bases, V lost 3 bases, and 7 bases had no gene match. The CDR3 extends over 15 amino acids.

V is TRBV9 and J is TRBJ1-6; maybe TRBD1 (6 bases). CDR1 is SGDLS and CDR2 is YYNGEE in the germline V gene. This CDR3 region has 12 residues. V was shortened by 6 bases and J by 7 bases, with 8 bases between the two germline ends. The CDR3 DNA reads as TGTGCCAGCAATAGGGGGAATTCACCCCTCCACTTT. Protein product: CASNRGNSPLHF.

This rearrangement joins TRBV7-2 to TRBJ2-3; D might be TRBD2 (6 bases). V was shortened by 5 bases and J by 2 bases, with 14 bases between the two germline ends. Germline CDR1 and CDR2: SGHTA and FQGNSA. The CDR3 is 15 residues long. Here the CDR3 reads CASSRGLPNTDTQYF. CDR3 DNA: TGTGCCAGCAGCCGGGGACTTCCTAACACAGATACGCAGTATTTT.

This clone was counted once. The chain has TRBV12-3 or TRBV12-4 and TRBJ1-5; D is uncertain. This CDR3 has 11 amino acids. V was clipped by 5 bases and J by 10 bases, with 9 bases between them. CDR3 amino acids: CASSRGHPQHF. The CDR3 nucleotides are TGTGCCAGCAGTCGAGGGCATCCCCAGCATTTT.

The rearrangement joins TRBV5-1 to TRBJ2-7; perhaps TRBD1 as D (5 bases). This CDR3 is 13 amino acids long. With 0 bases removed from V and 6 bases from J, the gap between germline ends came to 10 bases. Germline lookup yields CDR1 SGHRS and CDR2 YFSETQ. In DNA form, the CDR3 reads TGCGCCAGCAGCTTGGGATGGGGCGGCGAGCAGTACTTC. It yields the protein CASSLGWGGEQYF.

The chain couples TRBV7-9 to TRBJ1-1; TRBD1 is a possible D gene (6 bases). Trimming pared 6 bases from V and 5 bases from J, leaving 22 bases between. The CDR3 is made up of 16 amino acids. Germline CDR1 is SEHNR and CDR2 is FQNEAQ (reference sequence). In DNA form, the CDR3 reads TGTGCCAGCAGTTTTAGGGGACCGACTCAGGGGACTGAAGCTTTCTTT. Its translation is CASSFRGPTQGTEAFF.